Listed below are T cell receptor beta chains from one sample, sequenced in a study of cytomegalovirus exposure and HLA in healthy donors. Profiled with immunoSEQ multiplex PCR; TCRdb holds only in-frame clones, not every one. The sample has over 150,000 clones; about 71% are singletons. The sequenced sample was PBMCs. Every receptor here comes from a woman between 25 and 40 years old in good health and CMV-seronegative. The CDR3 runs from the conserved cysteine through the conserved F or W. A D gene is named only where the DNA matches it firmly. Expanded clones get a size class; other rows say once, few or many, or leave the size out.

>TRBV6-1|13|-|-|TRBJ2-7
CASSPGLRYEQYF
TGTGCCAGCAGTCCGGGACTCAGGTACGAGCAGTACTTC
>TRBV6-1|13|-|-|TRBJ2-3
CATIQGGTDTQYF
TGTGCCACCATCCAGGGTGGGACAGATACGCAGTATTTT
>TRBV28|14|few|-|TRBJ2-1
CASNSIPSYNEQFF
TGTGCCAGCAACAGTATTCCCTCCTACAATGAGCAGTTCTTC
>TRBV28|14|once|-|TRBJ2-3
CASSLSSVADTQYF
TGTGCCAGCAGTTTAAGTAGCGTAGCAGATACGCAGTATTTT
>TRBV9|16|once|TRBD1|TRBJ2-2
CASSVEARGLGGELFF
TGTGCCAGCAGCGTAGAAGCCAGGGGGCTTGGCGGGGAGCTGTTTTTT
>TRBV6-5|12|-|TRBD1|TRBJ2-7
CASRDRGSEQYF
TGTGCCAGCAGGGACAGGGGAAGCGAGCAGTACTTC
>TRBV20-1|11|-|TRBD2|TRBJ2-3
CSAGRTSLQYF
TGCAGTGCGGGAAGGACTAGTCTGCAGTATTTT
>TRBV7-9|18|-|TRBD2|TRBJ2-2
CASSSRGTNNLGTGELFF
TGTGCCAGCAGCTCCCGTGGGACTAACAACCTCGGGACCGGGGAGCTGTTTTTT
>TRBV7-2|14|few|TRBD2|TRBJ2-1
CASIWGGVGNEQFF
TGTGCCAGCATCTGGGGGGGAGTGGGTAATGAGCAGTTCTTC
>TRBV2|15|-|TRBD2|TRBJ2-7
CASGRLAGSAYEQYF
TGTGCCAGCGGCAGACTAGCGGGAAGTGCCTACGAGCAGTACTTC
>TRBV5-4|14|-|-|TRBJ2-5
CASSTTRSPGTQYF
TGTGCCAGCAGTACAACTAGGTCCCCCGGGACCCAGTACTTC
>TRBV5-6|17|-|TRBD1|TRBJ2-6
CASSLEAGGPGANVLTF
TGTGCCAGCAGCTTGGAGGCAGGGGGACCTGGGGCCAACGTCCTGACTTTC
>TRBV7-9|13|-|TRBD2|TRBJ2-7
CASSLDREAEQYF
TGTGCCAGCAGCCTAGACCGGGAGGCCGAGCAGTACTTC
>TRBV7-8|14|-|TRBD1|TRBJ1-2
CASSPGQGGGGYTF
TGTGCCAGCAGCCCTGGACAGGGGGGAGGTGGCTACACCTTC
>TRBV6-5|14|-|-|TRBJ2-5
CASSYGTLQETQYF
TGTGCCAGCAGTTACGGGACTCTCCAAGAGACCCAGTACTTC
>TRBV18|15|-|-|TRBJ2-1
CASSPRGNSYNEQFF
TGTGCCAGCTCACCACGGGGCAACTCCTACAATGAGCAGTTCTTC
>TRBV2|14|-|-|TRBJ1-5
CASSENNRVQPQHF
TGTGCCAGCAGTGAGAACAACAGGGTCCAGCCCCAGCATTTT
>TRBV11-2|18|-|-|TRBJ2-1
CASSLDGFGAETGDEQFF
TGTGCCAGCAGCTTAGATGGATTTGGAGCGGAAACGGGCGATGAGCAGTTCTTC
>TRBV7-2|15|once|-|TRBJ1-5
CASSQGWASNQPQHF
TGTGCCAGCAGCCAGGGCTGGGCGTCCAATCAGCCCCAGCATTTT
>TRBV9|14|-|-|TRBJ1-5
CASSVGFTNQPQHF
TGTGCCAGCAGCGTAGGGTTCACAAATCAGCCCCAGCATTTT
>TRBV19|13|-|-|TRBJ2-1
CASSLMGGNEQFF
TGTGCCAGTAGTCTCATGGGGGGCAATGAGCAGTTCTTC
>TRBV7-2|15|-|TRBD2|TRBJ2-2
CASSLVAGVSGELFF
TGTGCCAGCAGCTTAGTGGCGGGAGTTAGCGGGGAGCTGTTTTTT
>TRBV29-1|14|-|TRBD2|TRBJ2-7
CSVEPAGVGREQYF
TGCAGCGTTGAGCCGGCGGGAGTGGGGCGCGAGCAGTACTTC
>TRBV15|15|-|-|TRBJ2-6
CATSRGAGGANVLTF
TGTGCCACCAGCAGAGGGGCTGGTGGGGCCAACGTCCTGACTTTC